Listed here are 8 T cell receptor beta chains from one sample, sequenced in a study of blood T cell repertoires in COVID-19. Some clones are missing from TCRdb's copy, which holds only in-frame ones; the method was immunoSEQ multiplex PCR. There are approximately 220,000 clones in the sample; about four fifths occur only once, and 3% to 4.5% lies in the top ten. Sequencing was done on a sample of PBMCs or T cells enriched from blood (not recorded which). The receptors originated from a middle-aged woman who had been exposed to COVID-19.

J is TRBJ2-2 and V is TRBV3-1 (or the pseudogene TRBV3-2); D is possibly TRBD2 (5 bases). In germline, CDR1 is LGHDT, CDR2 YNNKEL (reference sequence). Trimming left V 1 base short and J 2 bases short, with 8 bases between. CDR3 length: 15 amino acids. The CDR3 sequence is CASSQATTNTGELFF. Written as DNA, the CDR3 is TGTGCCAGCAGCCAAGCGACTACTAACACCGGGGAGCTGTTTTTT.

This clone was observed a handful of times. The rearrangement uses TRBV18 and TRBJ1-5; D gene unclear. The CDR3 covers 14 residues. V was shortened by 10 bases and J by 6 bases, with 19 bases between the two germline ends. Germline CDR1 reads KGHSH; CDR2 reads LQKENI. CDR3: CATSEGREGQPQHF. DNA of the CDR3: TGTGCCACCTCGGAAGGACGGGAAGGTCAGCCCCAGCATTTT. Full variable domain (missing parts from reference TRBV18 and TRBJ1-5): NAGVMQNPRHLVRRRGQEARLRCSPMKGHSHVYWYRQLPEEGLKFMVYLQKENIIDESGMPKERFSAEFPKEGPSILRIQQVVRGDSAAYFCATSEGREGQPQHFGDGTRLSIL.

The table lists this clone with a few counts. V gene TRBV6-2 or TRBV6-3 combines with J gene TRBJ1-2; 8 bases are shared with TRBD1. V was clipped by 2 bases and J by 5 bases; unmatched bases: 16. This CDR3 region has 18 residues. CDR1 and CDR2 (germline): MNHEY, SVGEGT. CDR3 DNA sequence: TGTGCCAGCAGTTACCTCCCGACGCGGACGGACAGGGTATATGGCTACACCTTC. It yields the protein CASSYLPTRTDRVYGYTF.

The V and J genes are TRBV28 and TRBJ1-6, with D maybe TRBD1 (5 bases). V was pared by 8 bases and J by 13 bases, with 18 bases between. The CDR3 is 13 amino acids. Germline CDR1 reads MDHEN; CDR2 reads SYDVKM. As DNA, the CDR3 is TGTGCCAGCGACGACGACAGTCTCGTTCCCCTCCACTTT. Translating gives CASDDDSLVPLHF.

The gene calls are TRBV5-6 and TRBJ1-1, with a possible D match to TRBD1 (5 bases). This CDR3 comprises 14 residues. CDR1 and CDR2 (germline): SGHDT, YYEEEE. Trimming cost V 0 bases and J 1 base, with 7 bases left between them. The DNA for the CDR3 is TGTGCCAGCAGCTTGGGACAGCCGAACACTGAAGCTTTCTTT. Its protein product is CASSLGQPNTEAFF.

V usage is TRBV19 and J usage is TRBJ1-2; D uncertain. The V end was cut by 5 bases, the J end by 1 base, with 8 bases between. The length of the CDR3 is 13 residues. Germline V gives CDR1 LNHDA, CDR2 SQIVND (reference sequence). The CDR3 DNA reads TGTGCCAGTAGTCCACAGAGTAACTATGGCTACACCTTC. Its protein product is CASSPQSNYGYTF. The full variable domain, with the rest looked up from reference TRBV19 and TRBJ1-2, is DGGITQSPKYLFRKEGQNVTLSCEQNLNHDAMYWYRQDPGQGLRLIYYSQIVNDFQKGDIAEGYSVSREKKESFPLTVTSAQKNPTAFYLCASSPQSNYGYTFGSGTRLTVV.

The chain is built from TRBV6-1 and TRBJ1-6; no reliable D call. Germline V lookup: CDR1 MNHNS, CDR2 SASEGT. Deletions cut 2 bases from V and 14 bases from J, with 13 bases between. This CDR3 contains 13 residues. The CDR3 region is CASSETDKNSLHF. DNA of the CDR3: TGTGCCAGCAGTGAAACCGATAAAAACTCCCTCCACTTT.

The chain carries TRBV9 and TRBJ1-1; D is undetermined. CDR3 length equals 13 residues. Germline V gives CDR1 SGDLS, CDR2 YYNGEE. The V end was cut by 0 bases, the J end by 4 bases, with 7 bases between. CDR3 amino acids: CASSVVSSTEAFF. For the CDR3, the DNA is TGTGCCAGCAGCGTAGTGAGTAGCACTGAAGCTTTCTTT.